This T cell receptor beta chain derives from a study of blood T cells in healthy people across ages. Findings and limits, study-wide: Diversity estimates drawn from one million T cells were deemed underestimates. Roughly linear age-related decline in beta diversity appeared, significant by age about 40.

This clonotype was found a few times. No antigen is known for it. The germline gives CDR1 MDHEN, CDR2 SYDVKM. This CDR3 has 15 amino acids. Trimming removed 8 bases at V and 0 bases at J, with 13 bases between. Combining a sample-barcoded 5' primer with a J-beta primer mix, a second PCR ran for about 7 to 12 cycles. TCRdb analysed the 5' RACE reads with MiXCR anew, one entry per CDR3 protein. The sample includes roughly 800,000 distinct CDR3 sequences, around 25% of them seen just once. These data also featured in a second study, about T cells of mothers and their children. This second study says: Related and unrelated pairs show TCR recombination output that thymic selection shapes similarly. Related mother and child pairs showed slightly greater overlap (not significant) than unrelated pairs did.

The V gene is TRBV28, the J gene TRBJ1-4; D ambiguous. The TCR sequence derives from a boy younger than 18 in good health. The sample was blood. In DNA form, the CDR3 reads TGTGCCAGCGACCCCGGTTGGGCAACTAATGAAAAACTGTTTTTT. Translated: CASDPGWATNEKLFF.